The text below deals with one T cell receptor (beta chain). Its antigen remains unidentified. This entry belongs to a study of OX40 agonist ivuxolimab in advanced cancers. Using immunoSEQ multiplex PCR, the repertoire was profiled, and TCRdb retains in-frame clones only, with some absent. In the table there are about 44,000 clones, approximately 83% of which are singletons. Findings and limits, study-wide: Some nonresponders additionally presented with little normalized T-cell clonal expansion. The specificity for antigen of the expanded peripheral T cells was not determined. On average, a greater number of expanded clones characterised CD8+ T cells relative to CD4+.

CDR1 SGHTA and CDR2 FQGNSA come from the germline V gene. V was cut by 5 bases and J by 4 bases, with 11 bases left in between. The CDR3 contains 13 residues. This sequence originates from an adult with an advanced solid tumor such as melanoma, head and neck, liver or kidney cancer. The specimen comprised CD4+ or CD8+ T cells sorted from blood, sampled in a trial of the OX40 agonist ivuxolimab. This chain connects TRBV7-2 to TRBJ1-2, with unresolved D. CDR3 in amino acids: CASSPQLPYGYTF. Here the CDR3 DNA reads TGTGCCAGCAGCCCCCAGTTACCCTATGGCTACACCTTC. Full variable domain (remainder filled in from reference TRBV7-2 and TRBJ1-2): GAGVSQSPSNKVTEKGKDVELRCDPISGHTALYWYRQSLGQGLEFLIYFQGNSAPDKSGLPSDRFSAERTGGSVSTLTIQRTQQEDSAVYLCASSPQLPYGYTFGSGTRLTVV.